The rows below give T cell receptor beta chains drawn from one sample of a study of cytomegalovirus exposure and HLA in healthy donors. The assay was immunoSEQ multiplex PCR, and TCRdb's table has in-frame clones only and misses some. The sample has roughly 120,000 clones, around 70% seen once. Specimen: PBMCs. Receptors originate from a man between 40 and 49 years old in good health and CMV-seropositive. Each CDR3 is given with its conserved first and last residue. The D gene is left open where the match is weak.

J,V,D,CDR3
TRBJ2-2,TRBV18,TRBD1,CASSRTGEAGELFF
TRBJ2-5,TRBV29-1,NA,CSVGEAARETQYF
TRBJ1-2,TRBV4-2,TRBD1,CASSQDLGQWNYGYTF
TRBJ1-1,TRBV7-9,NA,CASSLQGMNTEAFF
TRBJ1-1,TRBV5-1,NA,CASSLASVGGGVGTEAFF
TRBJ1-1,TRBV27,NA,CASSYQQGLGTEAFF
TRBJ1-1,TRBV27,NA,CASSLGGSAEAFF
TRBJ2-7,TRBV2,NA,CASSGRTPSYEQYF
TRBJ2-7,TRBV7-8,TRBD1,CASRLAGQGSYEQYF
TRBJ1-5,TRBV19,TRBD1,CASSIFPLAGGWRQPQHF
TRBJ2-7,TRBV5-6,NA,CASSLGAGSEQYF
TRBJ2-5,TRBV27,TRBD1,CASRSREDRGGETQYF
TRBJ2-1,TRBV18,NA,CASSPTTDEQFF
TRBJ1-6,TRBV27,NA,CASSLSFQSPLHF
TRBJ2-3,TRBV19,NA,CASSMDRGTDTQYF
TRBJ1-1,TRBV6-1,TRBD1,CASRRQGGTEAFF
TRBJ2-7,TRBV18,NA,CASSPRPARNYEQYF
TRBJ1-6,TRBV5-4,TRBD1,CASSLTGQGRSSPLHF
TRBJ2-7,TRBV9,NA,CASSVGGDSYEQYF
TRBJ2-1,TRBV5-1,NA,CASSFSSGVGNEQFF
TRBJ2-5,TRBV11-2,NA,CASSLDLGFQETQYF
TRBJ2-3,TRBV7-2,NA,CASSLSPGDTQYF
TRBJ1-5,TRBV6-5,NA,CASSYSITSQPQHF
TRBJ1-5,TRBV12-5,NA,CASGFFPPTRQPQHF
TRBJ2-7,TRBV2,NA,CASRAGVSYEQYF
TRBJ1-1,TRBV29-1,NA,CSVGTEDRYFTEAFF
TRBJ2-7,TRBV15,TRBD1,CATSDRINSYEQYF
TRBJ1-2,TRBV14,TRBD1,CASRTQGEDGYTF
TRBJ2-1,TRBV5-1,NA,CASSSLYYNEQFF
TRBJ1-5,TRBV6-1,NA,CASSGQHSNQPQHF
TRBJ2-1,TRBV27,TRBD2,CASRLAGGNYNEQFF
TRBJ1-1,TRBV4-1,NA,CASSRALGLNTEAFF
TRBJ2-7,TRBV10-3,TRBD1,CAISESQGANEQYF
TRBJ1-2,TRBV28,TRBD1,CASSLLRRTGIPYGYTF
TRBJ1-1,TRBV12-5,TRBD1,CASGLVIGTGGEAFF
TRBJ2-2,TRBV7-7,NA,CASSAEENTGELFF
TRBJ2-7,TRBV2,TRBD1,CASSETVRQGWEQYF
TRBJ2-7,TRBV10-2,NA,CASSAQGPYEQYF
TRBJ2-3,TRBV11-2,TRBD1,CASSLGQDITDTQYF
TRBJ1-1,TRBV9,NA,CASSAQGHTEAFF
TRBJ1-1,TRBV18,NA,CASSLRANTEAFF
TRBJ1-6,TRBV28,TRBD1,CASRIQGARSPLHF
TRBJ1-2,TRBV10-3,NA,CAISGRGYGYTF
TRBJ2-7,TRBV6-1,NA,CASSGGLEQYF
TRBJ2-3,TRBV7-9,NA,CASSSERFTDTQYF
TRBJ1-1,TRBV9,TRBD1,CASSVAADRETEAFF
TRBJ1-5,TRBV7-8,NA,CASSPSVGGLMPQHF
TRBJ1-5,TRBV19,NA,CASSIIRQLDNQPQHF
TRBJ1-2,TRBV9,TRBD1,CASSATIRQGNYGYTF
TRBJ1-1,TRBV20-1,NA,CSASSSEAFF
TRBJ2-7,TRBV19,TRBD1,CASSTPLYRDRAYEQYF
TRBJ1-2,TRBV5-4,NA,CASSFVSADGYTF